A selection of T cell receptor beta chains follows, all from one sample in a study of cytomegalovirus exposure and HLA in healthy donors. Produced via immunoSEQ multiplex PCR; TCRdb's table is partial and in-frame only. This sample has 150,000 to 200,000 clones, with around two thirds found just once. Sequences were obtained from PBMCs. All receptors come from a man aged 35 to 55 in good health and CMV-seronegative. CDR3s include the opening cysteine and the closing phenylalanine or tryptophan. The D gene is left open where the match is weak. For some rows the clone size is stated as once, few or many, or as a class when expanded; others skip it.

few	-	TRBV21-1	TRBJ2-1	CASSEWTGGLNEQFF	TGTGCCAGCAGCGAATGGACAGGGGGCCTCAATGAGCAGTTCTTC
-	TRBD2	TRBV6-5	TRBJ2-7	CASTPPSGGRYEQYF	TGTGCCAGCACTCCCCCTAGCGGGGGGAGGTACGAGCAGTACTTC
-	-	TRBV4-1	TRBJ1-6	CASSQDRRGSSPLHF	TGCGCCAGCAGCCAAGATAGGCGCGGGAGTTCACCCCTCCACTTT
few	TRBD1	TRBV6-5	TRBJ1-6	CASSYRTGGNSPLHF	TGTGCCAGCAGTTACCGCACAGGGGGTAATTCACCCCTCCACTTT
-	-	TRBV6-5	TRBJ2-7	CASSYEARKQYF	TGTGCCAGCAGTTACGAGGCGCGGAAGCAGTACTTC
-	-	TRBV15	TRBJ2-7	CATSRDGRAEQYF	TGTGCCACCAGCAGAGATGGCAGGGCCGAGCAGTACTTC
few	TRBD2	TRBV27	TRBJ2-7	CASRPSGGGTEQYF	TGTGCCAGCAGGCCCAGCGGGGGAGGTACCGAGCAGTACTTC
-	TRBD2	TRBV5-1	TRBJ2-5	CASTWSGGQETQYF	TGCGCCAGCACCTGGAGCGGGGGCCAAGAGACCCAGTACTTC
few	TRBD2	TRBV29-1	TRBJ2-3	CSVGSGNTDTQYF	TGCAGCGTAGGTAGCGGGAACACAGATACGCAGTATTTT
few	-	TRBV10-3	TRBJ2-5	CAISASRQPEETQYF	TGTGCCATCAGTGCGTCCCGACAGCCCGAAGAGACCCAGTACTTC
-	-	TRBV19	TRBJ2-1	CASSSQTTIKQFF	TGTGCCAGTAGTTCACAGACTACAATTAAGCAGTTCTTC
-	TRBD2	TRBV11-2	TRBJ2-3	CASSLARLATDTQYF	TGTGCCAGCAGCTTAGCACGACTAGCCACAGATACGCAGTATTTT
few	-	TRBV2	TRBJ2-1	CASRLRQGLYNEQFF	TGTGCCAGCAGGCTCCGGCAGGGGCTCTACAATGAGCAGTTCTTC
few	-	TRBV25-1	TRBJ1-1	CASESASGSYFF	TGTGCCAGCGAGAGCGCCTCGGGGAGTTATTTCTTT
-	-	TRBV4-2	TRBJ1-5	CASADRLQGQPQHF	TGTGCCAGCGCTGACAGACTACAGGGCCAGCCCCAGCATTTT
-	-	TRBV21-1	TRBJ1-2	CASSKALRRKTNYGYTF	TGTGCCAGCAGCAAAGCACTACGACGGAAAACTAACTATGGCTACACCTTC
few	TRBD2	TRBV2	TRBJ2-3	CARGTSGSFGTDTQYF	TGTGCCAGAGGGACTAGCGGGAGTTTTGGAACAGATACGCAGTATTTT